The sample holds many counts of the clone carrying this T cell receptor (beta chain). Its specificity is not known. TCRdb redid the calling of the RT-PCR reads with MiXCR, one entry per CDR3 protein. The sample lists 530,000 or so distinct CDR3 sequences; about 25% were seen once. V was clipped by 4 bases and J by 1 base; unmatched bases: 0. This CDR3 spans 14 amino acids. The germline CDR1 and CDR2 sequences are MNHNS and SASEGT. The data were taken from a study of response to subunit inactivated influenza vaccine. Notes on the study in general: Authors suggested few new T cells are recruited by each seasonal influenza vaccination.

The source material was CD4+ T cells sorted from PBMCs, sampled about 5 days after vaccination. This TCR was recovered from a man over 45 who received an inactivated influenza vaccine. This chain uses TRBV6-1 with TRBJ2-3, with 9 positions matching TRBD2. The CDR3 DNA reads as TGTGCCAGCAGTGTAGCGGGAGGCACAGATACGCAGTATTTT. Protein: CASSVAGGTDTQYF.